Here is one T cell receptor beta chain with its context. The source of the sample is a study of identical twins. In TCRdb, the 5' RACE reads were re-called with MiXCR into one record per CDR3 protein. This table has about 1.7 million distinct CDR3 sequences, about 31% appearing once. This CDR3 has 22 amino acids. From germline, CDR1 is SGHAT and CDR2 FQNNGV. V shed 1 base and J shed 4 bases, with 32 bases lying between them. All donors were healthy Caucasians. This receptor was taken from a newborn girl in good health. The sequencing input was cord blood. This chain joins TRBV11-2 and TRBJ2-1; D gene uncertain. The DNA of the CDR3 is TGTGCCAGCAGCTTAGTGGGCGAAATGCGTCCTATTTCCCTTCCCCAATACAATGAGCAGTTCTTC. It is translated as CASSLVGEMRPISLPQYNEQFF.